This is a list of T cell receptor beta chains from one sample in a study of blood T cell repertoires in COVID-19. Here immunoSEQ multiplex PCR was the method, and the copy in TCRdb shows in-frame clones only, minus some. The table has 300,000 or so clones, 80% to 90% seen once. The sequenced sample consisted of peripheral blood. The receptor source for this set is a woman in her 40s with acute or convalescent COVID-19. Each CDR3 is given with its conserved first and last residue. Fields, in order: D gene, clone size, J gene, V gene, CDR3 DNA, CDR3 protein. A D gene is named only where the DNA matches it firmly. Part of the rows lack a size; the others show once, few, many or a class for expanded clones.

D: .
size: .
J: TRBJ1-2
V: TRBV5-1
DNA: TGCGCCAGCAGCTTGGAGGACAGCAGATATGGCTACACCTTC
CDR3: CASSLEDSRYGYTF

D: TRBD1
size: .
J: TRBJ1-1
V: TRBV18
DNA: TGTGCCAGCTCACCTCGACAGGGGTCGGAAGCCAAAGCTTTCTTT
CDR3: CASSPRQGSEAKAFF

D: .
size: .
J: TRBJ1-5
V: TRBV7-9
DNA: TGTGCCAGCAGCTTGTCGGGGTCACGGGGTCAGCCCCAGCATTTT
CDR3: CASSLSGSRGQPQHF

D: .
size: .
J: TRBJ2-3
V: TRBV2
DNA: TGTGCCAGCAGTGAGTTCACAGGGTCGGGCGGCTCAGATACGCAGTATTTT
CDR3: CASSEFTGSGGSDTQYF

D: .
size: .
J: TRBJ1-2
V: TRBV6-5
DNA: TGTGCCGTCAGGACAGTGGGATATGGCTACACCTTC
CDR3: CAVRTVGYGYTF

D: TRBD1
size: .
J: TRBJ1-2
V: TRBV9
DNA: TGTGCCAGCAGCGGGGACAGATTAGTGAAATATGGCTACACCTTC
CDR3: CASSGDRLVKYGYTF

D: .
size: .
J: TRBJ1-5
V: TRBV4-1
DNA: TGCGCCAGCAGCCAAGACAGGGAAGGGGCTAGCAATCAGCCCCAGCATTTT
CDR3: CASSQDREGASNQPQHF

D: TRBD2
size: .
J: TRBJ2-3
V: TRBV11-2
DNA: TGTGCCAGCAGCTTACGCGGGGGTTACACAGATACGCAGTATTTT
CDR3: CASSLRGGYTDTQYF

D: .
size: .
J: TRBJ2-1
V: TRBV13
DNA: TGTGCCAGCAGCTTTTCGGGCGGGGGCACCTACAATGAGCAGTTCTTC
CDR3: CASSFSGGGTYNEQFF

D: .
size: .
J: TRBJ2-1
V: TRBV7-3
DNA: TGTGCCAGCAGCTTGGGCGGGGTCTACAATGAGCAGTTCTTC
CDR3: CASSLGGVYNEQFF

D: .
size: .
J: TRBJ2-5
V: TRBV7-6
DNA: TGTGCCAGCAGTCAGGAAGGGGCGACCCAGTACTTC
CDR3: CASSQEGATQYF

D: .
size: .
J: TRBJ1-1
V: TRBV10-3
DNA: TGTGCCATCAGGGGTGACAGGAACACTGAAGCTTTCTTT
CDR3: CAIRGDRNTEAFF

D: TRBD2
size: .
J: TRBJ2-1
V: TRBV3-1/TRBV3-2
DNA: TGTGCCAGCAGCCAATCTAGCGGGGGAGTCTACAATGAGCAGTTCTTC
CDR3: CASSQSSGGVYNEQFF

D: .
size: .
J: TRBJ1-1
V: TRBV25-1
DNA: TGTGCCAGCAGTGAATATGCGGGGGACACTGAAGCTTTCTTT
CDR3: CASSEYAGDTEAFF

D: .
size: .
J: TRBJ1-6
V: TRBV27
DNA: TGTGCCAGCAGTTTTGAGGGGGCCTATAATTCACCCCTCCACTTT
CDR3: CASSFEGAYNSPLHF

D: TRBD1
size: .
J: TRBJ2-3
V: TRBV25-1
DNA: TGTGCCAGCAGTGGGACAGGGGGCGCAGATACGCAGTATTTT
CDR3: CASSGTGGADTQYF

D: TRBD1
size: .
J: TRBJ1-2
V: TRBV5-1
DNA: TGCGCCAGCAGCTTCACAGGGGGGATGGGCCCTGGCTACACCTTC
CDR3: CASSFTGGMGPGYTF

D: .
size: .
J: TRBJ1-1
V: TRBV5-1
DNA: TGCGCCAGCAGCTTGGGTGCAGGGAAGAACACTGAAGCTTTCTTT
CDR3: CASSLGAGKNTEAFF

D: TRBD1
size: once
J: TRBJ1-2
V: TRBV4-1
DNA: TGCGCCAGCAGCCAAGACGACAGGGGCAATTATGGCTACACCTTC
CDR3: CASSQDDRGNYGYTF

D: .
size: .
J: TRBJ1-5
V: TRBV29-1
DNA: TGCAGCGCCCAAAGGGGTAACAATCAGCCCCAGCATTTT
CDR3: CSAQRGNNQPQHF

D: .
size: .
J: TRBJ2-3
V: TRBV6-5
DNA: TGTGCCAGCAGACCAATTCTCCGGGGATCAGATACGCAGTATTTT
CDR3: CASRPILRGSDTQYF

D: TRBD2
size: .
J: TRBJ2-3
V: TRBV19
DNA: TGTGCCAGTAGTATAGGCGTTGGGACTAGTGAAAAAGGCCCAGATACGCAGTATTTT
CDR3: CASSIGVGTSEKGPDTQYF

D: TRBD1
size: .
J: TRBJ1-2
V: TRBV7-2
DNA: TGTGCCAGCAGCCTAAATTCGCCTGGACAGGGTGGCTACACCTTC
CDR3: CASSLNSPGQGGYTF

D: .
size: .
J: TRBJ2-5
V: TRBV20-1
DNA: TGCAGTGCTGTTCGTGAGGGTACCCAGTACTTC
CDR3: CSAVREGTQYF

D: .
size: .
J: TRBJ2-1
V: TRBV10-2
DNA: TGCGCCAGCAACACGGGACTGCTCAGGGGGGACAATGAGCAGTTCTTC
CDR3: CASNTGLLRGDNEQFF

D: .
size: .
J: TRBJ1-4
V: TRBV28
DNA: TGTGCCAGCAGTTACAGGGTGGGGGAAAAACTGTTTTTT
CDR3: CASSYRVGEKLFF

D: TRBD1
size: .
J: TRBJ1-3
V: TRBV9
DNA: TGTGCCAGCAGCGGCCCGGACAGGGCTAAGGAAAACACCATATATTTT
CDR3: CASSGPDRAKENTIYF

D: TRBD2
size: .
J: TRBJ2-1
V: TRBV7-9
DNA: TGTGCCAGCAGCCCCTTCGGGGGGGCAATTTCCAATGAGCAGTTCTTC
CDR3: CASSPFGGAISNEQFF